This T cell receptor beta chain was captured in a study of T cell responses to AZD1222 COVID-19 vaccine. As to this clone: Its antigen is unidentified.

Second doses were pooled across both intervals (about 4 or about 12 weeks). Assay used: immunoSEQ multiplex PCR; TCRdb lists only in-frame clones, some missing. Among about 86,000 clones listed, approximately 90% were seen once. After removal of 0 bases from V and 2 bases from J, the junction contained 2 bases not matched to a gene. The CDR3 extends over 16 amino acids. CDR1 MNHEY and CDR2 SVGAGI come from the germline V gene. Study-level findings and limits: White British ancestry dominated among donors, who included more females, and clonal diversity was possibly underestimated. Among AZD1222 vaccinees, only five or six were seropositive at baseline. Within unmutated variant regions lay the reported targets of nearly half of spike-specific TCRs.

This sequence was found in an adult who received the AZD1222 COVID-19 vaccine. The specimen was peripheral blood, collected 28 days after the second AZD1222 dose. The rearrangement links TRBV6-5 to TRBJ2-1; TRBD2 agrees at 9 bases. The CDR3, as DNA: TGTGCCAGCAGTTACTCGCGGGGGGGCCCCTACAATGAGCAGTTCTTC. This translates into CASSYSRGGPYNEQFF.